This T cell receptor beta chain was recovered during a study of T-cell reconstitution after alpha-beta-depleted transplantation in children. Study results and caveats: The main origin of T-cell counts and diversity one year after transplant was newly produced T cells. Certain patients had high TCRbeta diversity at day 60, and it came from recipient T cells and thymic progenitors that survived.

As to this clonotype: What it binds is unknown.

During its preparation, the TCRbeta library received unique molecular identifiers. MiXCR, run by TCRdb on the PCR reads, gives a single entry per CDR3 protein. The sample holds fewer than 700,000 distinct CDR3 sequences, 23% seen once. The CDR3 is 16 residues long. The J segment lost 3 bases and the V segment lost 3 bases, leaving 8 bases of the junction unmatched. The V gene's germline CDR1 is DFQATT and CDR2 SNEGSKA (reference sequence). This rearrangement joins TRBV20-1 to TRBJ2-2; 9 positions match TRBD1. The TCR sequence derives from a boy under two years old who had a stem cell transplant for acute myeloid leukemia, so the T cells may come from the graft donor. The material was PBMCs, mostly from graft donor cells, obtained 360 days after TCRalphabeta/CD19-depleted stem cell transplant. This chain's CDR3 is CSASWETGGDTGELFF. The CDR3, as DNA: TGCAGTGCTAGTTGGGAGACAGGGGGTGACACCGGGGAGCTGTTTTTT.